The T cell receptor beta chain described here comes from a study of regulatory T cells in long-lasting Graves disease. About the study: Disease was considered persistent Graves' disease after over 5 years of antithyroid drugs (with positive TSH receptor antibodies).

Of note for this clonotype: Its antigen is unknown.

Arm-PCR of CDR3 regions with iRepertoire HTBI primers generated TCR beta libraries. Original processing methods: Sample data revealed approximately 62 TRBV and 14 TRBJ segments. TCRdb re-called the multiplex PCR reads with MiXCR, one entry per CDR3 protein. TCRdb, rather than the study authors, made the V and J calls. The table records approximately 470,000 distinct CDR3 sequences, about 20% of them present only once. The CDR3 consists of 14 residues. The ends were cut back, 5 bases at V and 0 bases at J, with 11 bases in the middle. The germline V gene encodes CDR1 SGHRS and CDR2 YFSETQ. Study-level points and caveats: Persistent disease favored TRBV28, TRBJ1-2 and TRBJ2-5.

Time point: persistent/refractory GD, antithyroid drugs over 5 years with positive TRAb. PBMCs provided the RNA from which the TCR library was made. The source was peripheral blood mononuclear cells (PBMCs), collected when the disease was refractory, from a patient treated with antithyroid drugs. This sequence joins TRBV5-1 and TRBJ1-1, with D possibly matching TRBD1 (5 bases). The clonotype comes from a female donor with Graves disease. The CDR3 DNA reads TGCGCCAGCAGACCAGGGTTCATGAACACTGAAGCTTTCTTT. As protein: CASRPGFMNTEAFF.